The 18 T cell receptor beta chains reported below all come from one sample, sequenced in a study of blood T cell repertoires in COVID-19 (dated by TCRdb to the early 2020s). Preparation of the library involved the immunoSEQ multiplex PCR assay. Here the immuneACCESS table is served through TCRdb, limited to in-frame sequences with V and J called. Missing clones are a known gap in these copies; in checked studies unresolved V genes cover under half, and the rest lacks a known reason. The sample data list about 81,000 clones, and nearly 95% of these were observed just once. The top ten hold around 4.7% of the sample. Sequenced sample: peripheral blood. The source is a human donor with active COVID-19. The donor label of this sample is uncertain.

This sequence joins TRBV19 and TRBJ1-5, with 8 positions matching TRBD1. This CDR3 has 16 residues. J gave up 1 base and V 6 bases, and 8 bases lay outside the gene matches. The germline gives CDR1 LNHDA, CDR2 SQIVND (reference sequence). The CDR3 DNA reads TGTGCCAGTAGGGACGCCAACAGGGGGAGCAATCAGCCCCAGCATTTT. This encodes CASRDANRGSNQPQHF.

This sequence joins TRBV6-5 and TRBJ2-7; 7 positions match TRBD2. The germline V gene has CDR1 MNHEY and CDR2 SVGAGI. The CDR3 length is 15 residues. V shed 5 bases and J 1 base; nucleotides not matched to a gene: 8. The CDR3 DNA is TGTGCCAGCAGTCCGTATCGGCGGGAGTCCTACGAGCAGTACTTC. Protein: CASSPYRRESYEQYF.

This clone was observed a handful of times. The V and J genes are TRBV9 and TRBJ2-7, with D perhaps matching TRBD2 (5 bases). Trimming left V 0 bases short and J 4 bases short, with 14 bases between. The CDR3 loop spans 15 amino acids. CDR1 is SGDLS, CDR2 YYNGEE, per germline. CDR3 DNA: TGTGCCAGCAGCGTAGAAGGGAGTCACATTTACGAGCAGTACTTC. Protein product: CASSVEGSHIYEQYF.

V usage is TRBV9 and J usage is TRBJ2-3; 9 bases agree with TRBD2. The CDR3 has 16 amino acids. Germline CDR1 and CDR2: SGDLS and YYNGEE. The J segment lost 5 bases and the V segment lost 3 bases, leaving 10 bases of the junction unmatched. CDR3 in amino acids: CASSDLSGSSVDTQYF. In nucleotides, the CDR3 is TGTGCCAGCAGCGACCTTAGCGGGAGTTCGGTAGATACGCAGTATTTT. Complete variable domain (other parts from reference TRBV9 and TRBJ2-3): DSGVTQTPKHLITATGQRVTLRCSPRSGDLSVYWYQQSLDQGLQFLIQYYNGEERAKGNILERFSAQQFPDLHSELNLSSLELGDSALYFCASSDLSGSSVDTQYFGPGTRLTVL.

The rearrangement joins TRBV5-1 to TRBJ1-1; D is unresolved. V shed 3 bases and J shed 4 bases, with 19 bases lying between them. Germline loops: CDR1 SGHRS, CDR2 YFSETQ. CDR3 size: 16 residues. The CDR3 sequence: CASSSPYGGEATEAFF. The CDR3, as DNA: TGCGCCAGCAGCTCCCCCTATGGCGGGGAAGCCACTGAAGCTTTCTTT.

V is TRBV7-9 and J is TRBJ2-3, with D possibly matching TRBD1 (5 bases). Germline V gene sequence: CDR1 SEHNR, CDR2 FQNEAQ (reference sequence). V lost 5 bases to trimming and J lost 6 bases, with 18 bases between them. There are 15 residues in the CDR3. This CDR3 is CASSETPRASDTQYF. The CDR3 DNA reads TGTGCCAGCAGCGAGACCCCCAGGGCCTCCGATACGCAGTATTTT. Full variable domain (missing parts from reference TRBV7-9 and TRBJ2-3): DTGVSQNPRHKITKRGQNVTFRCDPISEHNRLYWYRQTLGQGPEFLTYFQNEAQLEKSRLLSDRFSAERPKGSFSTLEIQRTEQGDSAMYLCASSETPRASDTQYFGPGTRLTVL.

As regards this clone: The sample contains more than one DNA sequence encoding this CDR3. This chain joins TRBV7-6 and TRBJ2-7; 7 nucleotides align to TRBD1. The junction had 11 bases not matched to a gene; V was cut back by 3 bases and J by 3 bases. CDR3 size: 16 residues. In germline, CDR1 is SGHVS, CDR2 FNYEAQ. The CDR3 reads CASSLGQISSVYEQYF. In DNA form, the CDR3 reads TGTGCCAGCAGCTTGGGACAGATCTCCTCCGTCTACGAGCAGTACTTC. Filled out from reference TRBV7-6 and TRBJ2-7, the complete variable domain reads GAGVSQSPRYKVTKRGQDVALRCDPISGHVSLYWYRQALGQGPEFLTYFNYEAQQDKSGLPNDRFSAERPEGSISTLTIQRTEQRDSAMYRCASSLGQISSVYEQYFGPGTRLTVT.

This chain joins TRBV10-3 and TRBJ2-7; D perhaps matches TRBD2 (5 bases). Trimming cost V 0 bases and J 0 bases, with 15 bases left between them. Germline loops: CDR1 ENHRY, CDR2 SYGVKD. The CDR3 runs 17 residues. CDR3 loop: CAISESQLGGGSYEQYF. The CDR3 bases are TGTGCCATCAGTGAGTCCCAGCTGGGCGGAGGCTCCTACGAGCAGTACTTC.

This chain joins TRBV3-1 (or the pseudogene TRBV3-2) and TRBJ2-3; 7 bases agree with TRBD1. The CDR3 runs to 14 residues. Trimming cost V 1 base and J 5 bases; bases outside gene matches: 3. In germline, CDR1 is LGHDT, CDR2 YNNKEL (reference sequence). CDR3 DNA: TGTGCCAGCAGCCAAGGGGCAGGGGGAGATACGCAGTATTTT. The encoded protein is CASSQGAGGDTQYF.

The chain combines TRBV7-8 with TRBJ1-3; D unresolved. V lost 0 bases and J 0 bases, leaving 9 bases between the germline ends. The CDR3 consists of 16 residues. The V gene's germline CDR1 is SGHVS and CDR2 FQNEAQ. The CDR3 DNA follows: TGTGCCAGCAGCTTAGCTCCGGGGAGCTCTGGAAACACCATATATTTT. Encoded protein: CASSLAPGSSGNTIYF.

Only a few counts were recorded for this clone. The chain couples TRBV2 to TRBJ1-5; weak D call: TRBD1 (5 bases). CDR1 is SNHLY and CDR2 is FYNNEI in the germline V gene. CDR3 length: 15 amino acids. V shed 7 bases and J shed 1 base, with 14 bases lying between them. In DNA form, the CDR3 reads TGTGCCAGCAAGTTCCAGGGTATAAGCAATCAGCCCCAGCATTTT. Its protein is CASKFQGISNQPQHF.

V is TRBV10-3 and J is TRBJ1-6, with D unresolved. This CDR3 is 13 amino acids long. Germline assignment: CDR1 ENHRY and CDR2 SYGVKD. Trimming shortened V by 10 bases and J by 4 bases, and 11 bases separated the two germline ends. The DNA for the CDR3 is TGTGCCACCCAAACAGATTATAATTCACCCCTCCACTTT. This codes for CATQTDYNSPLHF.

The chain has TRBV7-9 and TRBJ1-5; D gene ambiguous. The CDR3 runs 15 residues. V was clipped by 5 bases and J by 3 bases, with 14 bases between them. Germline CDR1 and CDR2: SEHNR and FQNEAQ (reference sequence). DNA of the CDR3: TGTGCCAGCAGCACCGCAGCGGGCAACAATCAGCCCCAGCATTTT. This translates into CASSTAAGNNQPQHF.

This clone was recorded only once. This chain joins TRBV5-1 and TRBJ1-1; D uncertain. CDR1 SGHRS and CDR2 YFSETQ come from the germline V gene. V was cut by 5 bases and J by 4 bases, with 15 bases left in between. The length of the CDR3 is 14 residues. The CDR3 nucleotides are TGCGCCAGCAGGCGGGGTCAGGAGGGCACTGAAGCTTTCTTT. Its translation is CASRRGQEGTEAFF.

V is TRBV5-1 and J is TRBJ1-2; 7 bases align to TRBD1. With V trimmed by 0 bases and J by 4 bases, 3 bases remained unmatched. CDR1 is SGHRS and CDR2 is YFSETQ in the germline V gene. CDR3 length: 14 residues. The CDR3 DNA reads TGCGCCAGCAGCTTGGACAGGGGTGGCTATGGCTACACCTTC. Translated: CASSLDRGGYGYTF. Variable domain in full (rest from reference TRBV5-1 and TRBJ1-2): KAGVTQTPRYLIKTRGQQVTLSCSPISGHRSVSWYQQTPGQGLQFLFEYFSETQRNKGNFPGRFSGRQFSNSRSEMNVSTLELGDSALYLCASSLDRGGYGYTFGSGTRLTVV.

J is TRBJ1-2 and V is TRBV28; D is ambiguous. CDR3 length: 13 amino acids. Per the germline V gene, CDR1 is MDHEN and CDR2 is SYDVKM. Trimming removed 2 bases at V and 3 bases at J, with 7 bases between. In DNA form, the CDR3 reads TGTGCCAGCAGTTTAGTGGGAGACTATGGCTACACCTTC. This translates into CASSLVGDYGYTF.

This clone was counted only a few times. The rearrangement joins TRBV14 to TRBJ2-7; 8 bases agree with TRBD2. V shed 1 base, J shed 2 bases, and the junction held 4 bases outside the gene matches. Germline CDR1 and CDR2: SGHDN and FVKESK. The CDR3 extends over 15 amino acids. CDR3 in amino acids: CASSQGLAGPYEQYF. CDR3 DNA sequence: TGTGCCAGCAGCCAAGGGTTAGCGGGGCCCTACGAGCAGTACTTC.

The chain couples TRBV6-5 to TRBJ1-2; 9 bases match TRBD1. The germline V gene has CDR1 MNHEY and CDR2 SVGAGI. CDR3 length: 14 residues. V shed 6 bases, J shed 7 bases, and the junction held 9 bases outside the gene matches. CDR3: CASRSRDRASGYTF. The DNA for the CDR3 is TGTGCCAGCAGAAGCCGGGACAGGGCAAGTGGCTACACCTTC.